This T cell receptor (beta chain) was captured in a study of regulatory T cells in long-lasting Graves disease. For the study at large: Graves' disease counted as persistent after over 5 years of antithyroid drugs with positive TSH receptor antibodies.

This clonotype was detected a few times. Antigen unknown. Overall study results and limits: The work looked only at peripheral blood and did not look at thyroid tissue.

Arm-PCR of CDR3 regions and iRepertoire HTBI primers were used to build TCR beta libraries. Per the original methods: The samples yielded about 63 TRBV and some 15 TRBJ segments. TCRdb used MiXCR to reprocess the multiplex PCR reads, holding one entry per CDR3 protein. The authors' filters were not applied to this entry. The sample has about 400,000 distinct CDR3 sequences, around 20% seen once. Time point here: persistent/refractory GD, antithyroid drugs over 5 years with positive TRAb. With RNA extracted from PBMCs as input, the TCR library was made. Trimming pared 3 bases from V and 4 bases from J, leaving 15 bases between. The CDR3 totals 15 residues. CDR1 is WSHSY and CDR2 is SAAADI in the germline V gene.

The sample consisted of peripheral blood mononuclear cells (PBMCs), taken when the disease was refractory, from a patient treated with antithyroid drugs. The sequence came from a female donor with Graves disease. The V gene is TRBV10-2, the J gene TRBJ1-1, with D possibly matching TRBD1 (5 bases). The chain's CDR3 is CASSDGTLGGTEAFF. The CDR3 coding sequence is TGCGCCAGCAGTGATGGCACGTTGGGGGGCACTGAAGCTTTCTTT.